This T cell receptor (beta chain) was sequenced during a study of shared clonotypes between healthy human individuals. Study-wide results and limits: Memory subsets had estimated richness that was generally smaller than that of naive subsets.

Germline CDR1 and CDR2: SGDLS and YYNGEE. With 0 bases removed from V and 5 bases from J, the gap between germline ends came to 15 bases. The CDR3 length is 15 residues. The run depth of the assay was deep. This table comes from immunoSEQ multiplex PCR, and its TCRdb copy is limited to in-frame clones, with some not included. The table lists over a million clones, about 75% of them singletons, with approximately 1.3% in the top ten. Concerning this clone: Its antigen is undetermined.

Sequenced sample: memory CD4+ T cells sorted from blood. Subset of the sample: CD45RA-negative fraction. The chain carries TRBV9 and TRBJ2-7; possible D gene TRBD1, 7 bases. This receptor was taken from a man aged 18 to 29 in good health. CDR3 bases: TGTGCCAGCAGCGTAGCGGGGGACAGAGACAACGAGCAGTACTTC. Translation gives CASSVAGDRDNEQYF.